Following are 5 T cell receptor beta chains from one sample sequenced in a study of T cells after yellow fever vaccination. Each CDR3 protein gets one entry after TCRdb re-called the 5' RACE reads with MiXCR. The table records 500,000 to 650,000 distinct CDR3 sequences, roughly an eighth of them present only once. The sample here was PBMCs, taken on the day of the yellow fever booster vaccination. The receptors were gathered from a man aged 30-40 years who received the YFV17D yellow fever vaccine.

The chain has TRBV5-1 and TRBJ2-6; D gene unclear. Germline V gene lookup returns CDR1 SGHRS and CDR2 YFSETQ. Between the trimmed V and J ends, which lost 1 base and 0 bases, there was a span of 14 bases. There are 18 residues in the CDR3. The CDR3 nucleotides are TGCGCCAGCAGCTTGACCCCCTCTAGGGACTCTGGGGCCAACGTCCTGACTTTC. Amino acid sequence: CASSLTPSRDSGANVLTF.

This clonotype was recorded at least ten times. The genes are TRBV20-1 and TRBJ1-5, with TRBD1 matching 8 bases. V lost 6 bases, J lost 5 bases, and 9 bases stayed unmatched. CDR3 length equals 14 residues. CDR1 DFQATT and CDR2 SNEGSKA come from the germline V gene (reference sequence). CDR3 residues: CSAVLTGVDQPQHF. CDR3 sequence (DNA): TGCAGTGCAGTCCTGACAGGGGTGGATCAGCCCCAGCATTTT.

CDR3 in amino acids: CSAIFSGLNTDTQYF. CDR3 coding DNA: TGCAGTGCCATTTTCTCGGGACTTAACACAGATACGCAGTATTTT. The V gene is TRBV20-1, the J gene TRBJ2-3; tentative D call: TRBD2 (6 bases). The CDR3 loop spans 15 amino acids. Germline V gene lookup returns CDR1 DFQATT and CDR2 SNEGSKA (reference sequence). Trimming took 6 bases from V and 2 from J, leaving 18 bases between them.

V usage is TRBV10-3 and J usage is TRBJ2-5, with D perhaps matching TRBD1 (6 bases). Trimming left V 3 bases short and J 2 bases short, with 10 bases between. This CDR3 contains 14 residues. Germline-derived CDR1 and CDR2 are ENHRY and SYGVKD. CDR3 sequence (DNA): TGTGCCATCAGTGACCGACAGGCACAAGAGACCCAGTACTTC. Translated: CAISDRQAQETQYF.

V gene TRBV15 combines with J gene TRBJ2-2; TRBD1 matches at 7 bases. The CDR3 runs 15 residues. Germline V gene lookup returns CDR1 LNHNV and CDR2 YYDKDF (reference sequence). V was clipped by 4 bases and J by 2 bases; unmatched bases: 4. In DNA form, the CDR3 reads TGTGCCACCAGCACGGGACAGATCAACACCGGGGAGCTGTTTTTT. Its translation: CATSTGQINTGELFF.